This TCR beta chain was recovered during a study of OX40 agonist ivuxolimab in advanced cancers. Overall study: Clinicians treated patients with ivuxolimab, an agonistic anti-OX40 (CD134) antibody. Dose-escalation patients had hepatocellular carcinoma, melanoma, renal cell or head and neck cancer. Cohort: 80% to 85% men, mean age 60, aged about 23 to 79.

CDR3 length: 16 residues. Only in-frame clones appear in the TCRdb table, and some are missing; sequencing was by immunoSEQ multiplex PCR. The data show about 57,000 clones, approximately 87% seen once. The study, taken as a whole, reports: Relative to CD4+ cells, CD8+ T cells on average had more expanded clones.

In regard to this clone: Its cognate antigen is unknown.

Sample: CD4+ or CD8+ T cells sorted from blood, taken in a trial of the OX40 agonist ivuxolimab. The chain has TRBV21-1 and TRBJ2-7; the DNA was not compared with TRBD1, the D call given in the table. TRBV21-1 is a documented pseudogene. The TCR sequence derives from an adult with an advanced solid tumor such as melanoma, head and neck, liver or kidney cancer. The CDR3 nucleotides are TGTGCCAGCAGCAATCCGACAGGGGGCCTCTCCTACGAGCAGTACTTC. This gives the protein CASSNPTGGLSYEQYF.